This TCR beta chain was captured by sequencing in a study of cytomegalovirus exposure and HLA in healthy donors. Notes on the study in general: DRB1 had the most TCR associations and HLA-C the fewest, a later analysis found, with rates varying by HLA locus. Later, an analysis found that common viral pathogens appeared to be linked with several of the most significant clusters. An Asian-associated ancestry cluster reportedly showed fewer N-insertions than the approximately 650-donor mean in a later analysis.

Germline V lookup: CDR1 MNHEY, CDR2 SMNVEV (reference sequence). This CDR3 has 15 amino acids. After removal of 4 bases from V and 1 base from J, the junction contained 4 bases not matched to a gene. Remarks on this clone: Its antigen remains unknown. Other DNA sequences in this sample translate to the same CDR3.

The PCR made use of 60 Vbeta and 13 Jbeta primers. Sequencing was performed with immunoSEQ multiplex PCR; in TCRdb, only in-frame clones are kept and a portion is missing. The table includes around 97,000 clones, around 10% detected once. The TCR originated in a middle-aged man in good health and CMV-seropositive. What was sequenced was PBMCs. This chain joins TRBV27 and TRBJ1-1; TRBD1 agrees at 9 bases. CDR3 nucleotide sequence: TGTGCCAGCAGTTCACAGGGGGCTGGGAACACTGAAGCTTTCTTT. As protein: CASSSQGAGNTEAFF.